A selection of T cell receptor beta chains follows, all from one sample in a study of cytomegalovirus exposure and HLA in healthy donors. Assay used: immunoSEQ multiplex PCR; TCRdb lists only in-frame clones, some missing. The repertoire includes 150,000 to 200,000 clones, 70% to 90% of them detected once, and approximately 2% sits in the top ten. The specimen sequenced was PBMCs. The receptors shown here come from a man aged 18-30 years in good health and CMV-seropositive. CDR3s include the opening cysteine and the closing phenylalanine or tryptophan. A D gene is named only where the DNA matches it firmly. Size values are once, few and many counts, or a class for expanded clones, and some rows have none.

j_call	d_call	v_call	clone_size	cdr3_length	cdr3_aa	cdr3_nt
TRBJ2-7	NA	TRBV9	NA	12	CASSGERREQYF	TGTGCCAGCAGCGGGGAGAGGCGGGAGCAGTACTTC
TRBJ2-1	TRBD2	TRBV5-1	NA	17	CASSLGGTSGIYNEQFF	TGCGCCAGCAGCTTGGGGGGGACTAGCGGTATCTACAATGAGCAGTTCTTC
TRBJ2-7	NA	TRBV18	NA	14	CASSPGRVSYEQYF	TGTGCCAGCTCACCAGGCAGGGTATCCTACGAGCAGTACTTC
TRBJ2-1	NA	TRBV12-5	NA	15	CASGDSVTSYNEQFF	TGTGCTAGTGGGGATAGCGTCACGTCCTACAATGAGCAGTTCTTC
TRBJ1-1	NA	TRBV2	NA	12	CASSVGGTEAFF	TGTGCCAGCAGTGTCGGGGGGACTGAAGCTTTCTTT
TRBJ1-1	NA	TRBV5-4	NA	13	CASSLSRATEAFF	TGTGCCAGCAGCTTAAGCAGGGCCACTGAAGCTTTCTTT
TRBJ1-6	NA	TRBV4-3	NA	16	CASSQDLETWNSPLHF	TGCGCCAGCAGCCAAGATCTAGAGACGTGGAATTCACCCCTCCACTTT
TRBJ1-1	NA	TRBV7-2	NA	14	CASSLGGAETEAFF	TGTGCCAGCAGCTTAGGCGGGGCGGAGACTGAAGCTTTCTTT
TRBJ2-5	NA	TRBV6-5	once	15	CASSYSVSVQETQYF	TGTGCCAGCAGTTACTCGGTTAGCGTTCAAGAGACCCAGTACTTC
TRBJ1-5	NA	TRBV18	NA	13	CASSPLGGQPQHF	TGTGCCAGCTCACCACTCGGGGGACAGCCCCAGCATTTT
TRBJ1-2	NA	TRBV27	NA	14	CASSLAQNNYGYTF	TGTGCCAGCAGTTTGGCACAGAATAACTATGGCTACACCTTC
TRBJ2-6	NA	TRBV6-1	NA	17	CASSGLTGMSGANVLTF	TGTGCCAGCAGTGGTTTAACAGGGATGTCTGGGGCCAACGTCCTGACTTTC
TRBJ2-3	NA	TRBV6-5	once	11	CASSQADTQYF	TGTGCCAGCAGCCAAGCGGATACGCAGTATTTT
TRBJ2-2	NA	TRBV7-2	NA	15	CASSLALGAGGELFF	TGTGCCAGCAGCTTAGCGCTGGGGGCTGGCGGGGAGCTGTTTTTT
TRBJ2-1	TRBD2	TRBV5-4	NA	13	CAGSRAGGREQFF	TGTGCCGGGAGTCGGGCGGGGGGACGTGAGCAGTTCTTC
TRBJ2-2	NA	TRBV5-3	NA	14	CARSPRQKTGELFF	TGTGCCAGAAGCCCAAGACAGAAGACCGGGGAGCTGTTTTTT
TRBJ2-1	NA	TRBV5-1	NA	15	CASSLQTGLYNEQFF	TGCGCCAGCAGCTTACAGACAGGCCTTTACAATGAGCAGTTCTTC
TRBJ1-5	NA	TRBV27	NA	15	CASSLSRNANQPQHF	TGTGCCAGCAGTTTATCCAGGAATGCTAATCAGCCCCAGCATTTT
TRBJ2-7	TRBD1	TRBV6-5	NA	15	CASRKGQSSSYEQYF	TGTGCCAGCAGAAAGGGACAGTCCAGCTCCTACGAGCAGTACTTC
TRBJ2-7	TRBD1	TRBV4-1	once	16	CASSREGTGASYEQYF	TGCGCCAGCAGCCGGGAGGGGACAGGGGCCTCCTACGAGCAGTACTTC
TRBJ2-5	TRBD1	TRBV10-3	NA	15	CAISGDRRNQETQYF	TGTGCCATCAGTGGGGACAGAAGAAACCAAGAGACCCAGTACTTC
TRBJ2-7	TRBD2	TRBV11-2	NA	15	CASSPIAGALYEQYF	TGTGCCAGCAGCCCAATAGCGGGGGCCCTCTACGAGCAGTACTTC
TRBJ2-7	TRBD1	TRBV10-3	NA	12	CAIRDGQGVQYF	TGTGCCATCAGGGACGGACAGGGTGTGCAGTACTTC
TRBJ2-7	NA	TRBV27	NA	12	CASSKNRDEQYF	TGTGCCAGCAGTAAAAACAGGGACGAGCAGTACTTC
TRBJ1-2	NA	TRBV9	NA	17	CASSALGGMGGDYGYTF	TGTGCCAGCAGCGCCCTCGGGGGGATGGGTGGAGACTATGGCTACACCTTC
TRBJ2-7	NA	TRBV11-3	NA	13	CASSHDRTYEQYF	TGTGCCAGCAGCCATGACAGGACCTACGAGCAGTACTTC
TRBJ2-3	TRBD1	TRBV6-4	NA	15	CASSVQGLGTDTQYF	TGTGCCAGCAGTGTACAGGGGTTGGGCACAGATACGCAGTATTTT
TRBJ2-2	NA	TRBV6-6	NA	15	CASSYERGGQRELFF	TGTGCCAGCAGTTACGAAAGGGGGGGCCAACGGGAGCTGTTTTTT
TRBJ1-4	NA	TRBV27	NA	14	CASSERALNEKLFF	TGTGCCAGCAGTGAGAGGGCGCTTAATGAAAAACTGTTTTTT
TRBJ1-2	NA	TRBV10-3	NA	16	CAISHGERTKGFGYTF	TGTGCCATCAGTCACGGGGAGAGAACTAAAGGATTTGGCTACACCTTC
TRBJ1-2	NA	TRBV5-3	few	13	CARRCPSTMGYTF	TGTGCCAGAAGATGCCCTTCTACTATGGGCTACACCTTC